A selection of T cell receptor beta chains follows, all from one sample in a study of blood T cell repertoires in COVID-19. Data came from immunoSEQ multiplex PCR; TCRdb stores just in-frame clones and leaves some out. The profile shows about 230,000 clones, 84% of them singletons. Sequencing used peripheral blood. Receptors originate from a woman aged 40 to 50 who had recovered from COVID-19. The CDR3 runs from the conserved cysteine through the conserved F or W. Each record gives: D gene, V gene, clone size, J gene, CDR3 DNA, CDR3 protein. The D gene is left open where the match is weak. Clone size is not always given. Where it is, it says once, few, many or a class for expanded clones.

>TRBD1|TRBV7-9|NA|TRBJ1-1
TGTGCCAGCAGCTTAATGACAGGGGGATATACTGAAGCTTTCTTT
CASSLMTGGYTEAFF
>NA|TRBV2|NA|TRBJ2-5
TGTGCCAGCAGTGAAGCGCCGGCAGAGGTGGCGACCCAGTACTTC
CASSEAPAEVATQYF
>NA|TRBV19|NA|TRBJ1-1
TGTGCCAGTACCCCTGAGGTTAGGAACACTGAAGCTTTCTTT
CASTPEVRNTEAFF
>TRBD1|TRBV10-3|NA|TRBJ2-2
TGTGCCATCAATCGCCAGGGGGCGAACACCGGGGAGCTGTTTTTT
CAINRQGANTGELFF
>NA|TRBV7-9|NA|TRBJ1-4
TGTGCCAGCAGCCCAACAGGGACAACTAATGAAAAACTGTTTTTT
CASSPTGTTNEKLFF
>TRBD2|TRBV7-2|NA|TRBJ2-4
TGTGCCAGCAGCTTTCGGACTAGCGGGGGTATTCAGTACTTC
CASSFRTSGGIQYF
>NA|TRBV27|NA|TRBJ2-7
TGTGCCAGCAGTTTGTCGGACACCGCCTACGAGCAGTACTTC
CASSLSDTAYEQYF
>NA|TRBV7-9|NA|TRBJ2-5
TGTGCCAGCAGCGACCCGGCCACAGGTACACTTAAGAAAGAGACCCAGTACTTC
CASSDPATGTLKKETQYF
>TRBD1|TRBV30|NA|TRBJ2-2
TGTGCCTGGAGCCACAGGGGAACCCACACCGGGGAGCTGTTTTTT
CAWSHRGTHTGELFF
>TRBD1|TRBV5-1|NA|TRBJ2-7
TGCGCCAGCAGCATCGGGTATACAGGGGGGAACGAGCAGTACTTC
CASSIGYTGGNEQYF
>TRBD1|TRBV5-6|NA|TRBJ1-2
TGTGCCAGCAGCCCCCTAGGGGGCCTTAACTATGGCTACACCTTC
CASSPLGGLNYGYTF
>TRBD1|TRBV15|NA|TRBJ1-2
TGTGCCACCAGCCAGACAGGGGGCTATGGCTACACCTTC
CATSQTGGYGYTF
>NA|TRBV7-9|NA|TRBJ2-5
TGTGCCAGCAGCGATAGCGGACAGGTCGGCGAGACCCAGTACTTC
CASSDSGQVGETQYF
>NA|TRBV5-1|few|TRBJ2-3
TGCGCCAGCAGCCTCGCTGGAGGTCAAGATACGCAGTATTTT
CASSLAGGQDTQYF
>NA|TRBV6-5|NA|TRBJ1-1
TGTGCCAGCAAGGGGGTTTGGGACACTGAAGCTTTCTTT
CASKGVWDTEAFF
>TRBD2|TRBV7-7|NA|TRBJ2-5
TGTGCGGTGGCAGGACTAGCGGGGCCAAAACGAGGGACCCAGTACTTC
CAVAGLAGPKRGTQYF
>NA|TRBV5-4|NA|TRBJ2-2
TGTGCCAGCAGCCACAGGGACGGGGAGCTGTTTTTT
CASSHRDGELFF
>NA|TRBV2|NA|TRBJ1-6
TGTGCCAGCAGTGGGTCAGGGGTGTCCGTCTCCTATAATTCACCCCTCCACTTT
CASSGSGVSVSYNSPLHF
>TRBD1|TRBV5-1|NA|TRBJ1-2
TGCGCCAGCAGCTTAACCGGGACAGGGACGTCCGGCTACACCTTC
CASSLTGTGTSGYTF
>NA|TRBV5-1|few|TRBJ1-2
TGCGCCAGCAGCAAACCGGGTGACTATGGCTACACCTTC
CASSKPGDYGYTF
>NA|TRBV7-9|NA|TRBJ1-2
TGTGCCAGCAGCTTAGCTCCCAGAAACTATGGCTACACCTTC
CASSLAPRNYGYTF
>NA|TRBV7-8|NA|TRBJ1-2
TGTGCCAGCAGCTTAGGTGTCGGGAGCGGCTACACCTTC
CASSLGVGSGYTF
>NA|TRBV24-1|few|TRBJ1-5
TGTGCCACCAGTGGGGGGGAATCTCGGCCCCAGCATTTT
CATSGGESRPQHF
>NA|TRBV6-2/TRBV6-3|many|TRBJ1-5
TGTGCCAGCAGTAGGGGGACCGTCGGGGCCAATCAGCCCCAGCATTTT
CASSRGTVGANQPQHF
>TRBD1|TRBV5-5|NA|TRBJ2-5
TGTGCCAGCAGCTCGGGGGACAGGGGGTATCAAGAGACCCAGTACTTC
CASSSGDRGYQETQYF
>NA|TRBV6-6|NA|TRBJ1-3
TGTGCCAGCAGTCTCCGGGATCCTACCTCTGGAAACACCATATATTTT
CASSLRDPTSGNTIYF
>TRBD1|TRBV18|once|TRBJ2-7
TGTGCCAGCTCACCAAGGACAGGATACGAGCAGTACTTC
CASSPRTGYEQYF
>NA|TRBV7-3|NA|TRBJ2-1
TGTGCCAGCAGCTTCGTGGGGCAGCCCACTGAGCAGTTCTTC
CASSFVGQPTEQFF
>TRBD1|TRBV5-6|NA|TRBJ1-3
TGTGCCAGCAGTAGGGGGCTCGGAAACACCATATATTTT
CASSRGLGNTIYF
>NA|TRBV6-5|NA|TRBJ1-4
TGTGCCAGCAGTCTAACAGTCGTGGGTGAAAAACTGTTTTTT
CASSLTVVGEKLFF
>NA|TRBV10-1|few|TRBJ2-5
TGCGCCAGCAGTGAGTCTCGGTCGACTCAGGGGACCCAGTACTTC
CASSESRSTQGTQYF
>TRBD1|TRBV3-1/TRBV3-2|NA|TRBJ2-3
TGTGCCAGCAGCTCCGGACAGGGACCTAAGTATTTT
CASSSGQGPKYF
>TRBD1|TRBV19|NA|TRBJ2-7
TGTGCCAGTAGTTCGGGACAGGTCACCTACGAGCAGTACTTC
CASSSGQVTYEQYF
>NA|TRBV7-9|once|TRBJ1-1
TGTGCCAGCAGCTTAAGCGCCAGCCTGAACACTGAAGCTTTCTTT
CASSLSASLNTEAFF
>TRBD1|TRBV7-8|few|TRBJ1-2
TGTGCCAGCAGCCCCACCGGGACAGGGTTTGGCTACACCTTC
CASSPTGTGFGYTF
>TRBD2|TRBV6-1|NA|TRBJ2-1
TGTGCCAGCAGTGATACTAGCGGGGGGCTTCACTACAATGAGCAGTTCTTC
CASSDTSGGLHYNEQFF
>NA|TRBV7-2|NA|TRBJ2-1
TGTGCCAGCAGCCCCGACAGATACCCCTACAATGAGCAGTTCTTC
CASSPDRYPYNEQFF
>NA|TRBV6-6|NA|TRBJ2-7
TGTGCCAGCAGTTACAGGGGTGAGCAGTACTTC
CASSYRGEQYF
>NA|TRBV19|NA|TRBJ1-1
TGTGCCAGTAGTATAGATCTAGGTAGGTACACTGAAGCTTTCTTT
CASSIDLGRYTEAFF
>NA|TRBV7-7|NA|TRBJ2-5
TGTGCTAGCAGCCTGTCCGGGAAAGAGACCCAGTACTTC
CASSLSGKETQYF
>NA|TRBV7-9|NA|TRBJ2-3
TGTGCCAGCAGCTTACAACCCGGAGCCCTCACAGATACGCAGTATTTT
CASSLQPGALTDTQYF
>NA|TRBV19|NA|TRBJ2-6
TGTGCCAGTACCAGGACAGCTGGGGCCAACGTCCTGACTTTC
CASTRTAGANVLTF
>NA|TRBV30|NA|TRBJ2-7
TGTGCCTGGAGTGCTCCCCGGACAGCCAGAAATAAGGAGCAGTACTTC
CAWSAPRTARNKEQYF
>NA|TRBV5-3|NA|TRBJ1-5
TGTGCCCCAGGGGCGGTGAATCAGCCCCAGCATTTT
CAPGAVNQPQHF
>TRBD1|TRBV10-3|NA|TRBJ1-2
TGTGCCATCAGTGAATTTAGGAAAGGGGGCAGGCATGGCTACACCTTC
CAISEFRKGGRHGYTF
>TRBD2|TRBV3-1/TRBV3-2|NA|TRBJ2-4
TGTGCCAGCAGCCAAGTCCGGGGGGACATTCAGTACTTC
CASSQVRGDIQYF
>NA|TRBV7-7|NA|TRBJ2-2
TGTGCTAGCAGCTTAGCTCCCTTGGGCGGGGACTACACCGGGGAGCTGTTTTTT
CASSLAPLGGDYTGELFF
>NA|TRBV15|NA|TRBJ2-1
TGTGCCACCAGCGTCGATTCGTGGCGGTACAATGAGCAGTTCTTC
CATSVDSWRYNEQFF
>NA|TRBV30|NA|TRBJ2-5
TGTGCCTGGAGTGTCACAGGGTCGGAAGAGACCCAGTACTTC
CAWSVTGSEETQYF
>TRBD1|TRBV7-2|NA|TRBJ1-1
TGTGCCAGCAGCGCAACAGGGGGCATGAACACTGAAGCTTTCTTT
CASSATGGMNTEAFF
>TRBD2|TRBV3-1/TRBV3-2|NA|TRBJ2-3
TGTGCCAGCAGCCAAGATAGCGGGGGCCTCTCTAGCACAGATACGCAGTATTTT
CASSQDSGGLSSTDTQYF
>NA|TRBV6-5|few|TRBJ2-2
TGTGCCAGCAGCGCCTCGGACAGCCCCACCGGGGAGCTGTTTTTT
CASSASDSPTGELFF
>NA|TRBV6-2/TRBV6-3|NA|TRBJ1-1
TGTGCCAGCAGTTACCACCGTCGACAGGTCAACACTGAAGCTTTCTTT
CASSYHRRQVNTEAFF
>NA|TRBV18|NA|TRBJ1-1
TGTGCCAGCTCACCCCCGGGGAGCACTGAAGCTTTCTTT
CASSPPGSTEAFF
>NA|TRBV28|once|TRBJ2-1
TGTGCCAGCAGTTTGGAAGCTAGAGATGAGCAGTTCTTC
CASSLEARDEQFF
>NA|TRBV21-1|NA|TRBJ1-3
TGTGCCAGCAGCAACGGGACAGGCCCAAGCTCTGGAAACACCATATATTTT
CASSNGTGPSSGNTIYF
>NA|TRBV3-1/TRBV3-2|NA|TRBJ2-6
TGTGCCAGCTCTAACGGGGGAGTCACTAACGTCCTGACTTTC
CASSNGGVTNVLTF